This T cell receptor (beta chain) comes out of a study of T cell responses to AZD1222 COVID-19 vaccine. Findings and caveats of the study: Donors, mostly white British, included more females; clonal diversity was possibly underestimated. Targets within unmutated variant regions were reportedly found for nearly half of spike-specific TCRs. Among vaccine-associated CD4 TCRs, coverage spanned spike, with dominance at 160-218 and 743-854.

Sequencing used immunoSEQ multiplex PCR; TCRdb keeps in-frame clones, though not all of them. The sample lists about 81,000 clones; 90% were seen once. This clone was seen more than once but under ten times. What it recognizes is unknown. The material was peripheral blood, obtained 28 days after the second AZD1222 dose. The receptor was isolated from an adult who received the AZD1222 COVID-19 vaccine.

The CDR3 DNA reads TGTGCCACCCAGGGCCGGGGTGGCTACACCTTC. Protein product: CATQGRGGYTF. J is TRBJ1-2 and V is TRBV27; D is perhaps TRBD1 (5 bases). Germline V gene lookup returns CDR1 MNHEY and CDR2 SMNVEV (reference sequence). Between the trimmed V and J ends, which lost 10 bases and 7 bases, there was a span of 13 bases. This CDR3 has 11 amino acids.